Below, 5 T cell receptor beta chains from the same sample are listed, as sequenced in a study of OX40 agonist ivuxolimab in advanced cancers. Here immunoSEQ multiplex PCR was the method, and the copy in TCRdb shows in-frame clones only, minus some. The sample has about 48,000 clones, roughly nine tenths seen once. The sequenced sample was CD4+ or CD8+ T cells sorted from blood, obtained in a trial of the OX40 agonist ivuxolimab. These receptors all come from an adult with an advanced solid tumor such as melanoma, head and neck, liver or kidney cancer.

The gene calls are TRBV27 and TRBJ2-5, with 9 bases matching TRBD1. V lost 5 bases and J lost 4; bases outside the gene matches: 2. Germline lookup yields CDR1 MNHEY and CDR2 SMNVEV (reference sequence). The CDR3 sequence is 13 residues long. The CDR3 region is CASSPQGAETQYF. Written as DNA, the CDR3 is TGTGCCAGCAGTCCACAGGGGGCAGAGACCCAGTACTTC.

The chain joins TRBV29-1 to TRBJ1-1; the D is unclear. Germline values: CDR1 SQVTM, CDR2 ANQGSEA. This CDR3 has 14 residues. V was pared by 8 bases and J by 3 bases, with 19 bases between. The CDR3 sequence: CSSRSGVLDTEAFF. The CDR3 DNA is TGCAGCTCGCGAAGTGGGGTGCTTGACACTGAAGCTTTCTTT. Filled out from reference TRBV29-1 and TRBJ1-1, the complete variable domain reads SAVISQKPSRDICQRGTSLTIQCQVDSQVTMMFWYRQQPGQSLTLIATANQGSEATYESGFVIDKFPISRPNLTFSTLTVSNMSPEDSSIYLCSSRSGVLDTEAFFGQGTRLTVV.

This chain links TRBV4-3 with TRBJ2-7; D remains ambiguous. From germline, CDR1 is LGHNA and CDR2 YSLEER. Trimming stripped 0 bases from V and 2 bases from J, with 11 bases between. The length of the CDR3 is 15 residues. The CDR3 loop is CASSQEGKGTYEQYF. CDR3 DNA sequence: TGCGCCAGCAGCCAAGAAGGGAAGGGAACCTACGAGCAGTACTTC.

The chain combines TRBV9 with TRBJ2-1; D might be TRBD1 (6 bases). The CDR3 extends over 15 amino acids. V was cut by 4 bases and J by 3 bases, with 14 bases left in between. Per germline, CDR1 SGDLS and CDR2 YYNGEE. This chain's CDR3 is CASSHDRGSYNEQFF. The CDR3, as DNA: TGTGCCAGCAGCCATGATAGGGGGAGCTACAATGAGCAGTTCTTC.

The chain links TRBV27 to TRBJ2-7; 7 nucleotides match TRBD2. The junction had 5 bases not matched to a gene; V was cut back by 5 bases and J by 4 bases. Germline CDR1 is MNHEY and CDR2 is SMNVEV (reference sequence). There are 13 residues in the CDR3. CDR3 sequence: CASSPYGGYEQYF. CDR3 bases: TGTGCCAGCAGTCCATACGGGGGGTACGAGCAGTACTTC.